This T cell receptor beta chain was recovered during a study of blood T cell repertoires in COVID-19. Germline lookup yields CDR1 SNHLY and CDR2 FYNNEI. With 2 bases clipped from V and 4 bases from J, the junction kept 6 bases outside the gene matches. CDR3 size: 15 residues. Sequencing used immunoSEQ multiplex PCR; TCRdb keeps in-frame clones, though not all of them. The table lists nearly 250,000 clones, 80% to 90% of them singletons. The rearrangement uses TRBV2 and TRBJ2-3; 7 nucleotides agree with TRBD2. The sample taken for sequencing was PBMCs or T cells enriched from blood (not recorded which). This sequence was found in a man in his forties or fifties who had been exposed to COVID-19. In DNA, the CDR3 is TGTGCCAGCAGTGAACGGCCCGGGAGGTCAGATACGCAGTATTTT. Translated, it gives CASSERPGRSDTQYF. The whole variable domain, filled in from reference TRBV2 and TRBJ2-3, reads EPEVTQTPSHQVTQMGQEVILRCVPISNHLYFYWYRQILGQKVEFLVSFYNNEISEKSEIFDDQFSVERPDGSNFTLKIRSTKLEDSAMYFCASSERPGRSDTQYFGPGTRLTVL.